These 20 T cell receptor beta chains were all obtained from the same sample, sequenced in a study of control samples from healthy donors and cancer patients (dated by TCRdb to the early 2020s). The method behind the library was the immunoSEQ multiplex PCR assay. TCRdb provides this immuneACCESS table in a form limited to in-frame rearrangements. Some clones are lacking; in checked studies, under half of them reflect an unresolved V gene, and why the rest are absent is not known. Present in this sample are about 82,000 clones, around 94% of which were seen just once. Of the sample, 4.8% is held by the ten largest clones. The sequenced material came from blood. These receptors were obtained from a young woman in good health.

The chain has TRBV19 and TRBJ1-4, with 7 bases lining up with TRBD1. The J segment lost 7 bases and the V segment lost 5 bases, leaving 7 bases of the junction unmatched. The CDR3 extends over 14 amino acids. Germline V gene data show CDR1 as LNHDA and CDR2 as SQIVND (reference sequence). CDR3: CASSEGARGEKLFF. The CDR3 bases are TGTGCCAGTAGTGAGGGGGCGAGAGGTGAAAAACTGTTTTTT.

This clone was seen only once. This chain connects TRBV5-1 to TRBJ2-3, with no clear D. The CDR3 runs 13 residues. Germline CDR1 reads SGHRS; CDR2 reads YFSETQ. Trimming left V 0 bases short and J 0 bases short, with 2 bases between. Here the CDR3 DNA reads TGCGCCAGCAGCTTGGCTAGCACAGATACGCAGTATTTT. Residues: CASSLASTDTQYF.

The V and J genes are TRBV6-2 or TRBV6-3 and TRBJ2-7; D is undetermined. The CDR3 contains 13 residues. The V end lost 0 bases, the J end lost 3 bases, and 6 bases lay between the germline ends. CDR1 and CDR2 from the germline V gene are MNHEY and SVGEGT. The CDR3 protein is CASSYSWVYEQYF. CDR3 coding DNA: TGTGCCAGCAGTTACTCGTGGGTCTACGAGCAGTACTTC.

This clone was detected only once. A read error may account for a junction end that differs from germline. The chain recombines TRBV6-5 with TRBJ1-5; D unclear. Germline V gene sequence: CDR1 MNHEY, CDR2 SVGAGI. This CDR3 is 12 amino acids long. CDR3: CASSYTTGLRNF. In DNA, the CDR3 is TGTGCCAGCAGTTACACGACGGGCCTTAGGAATTTT.

V and J are TRBV20-1 and TRBJ2-3; 9 bases match TRBD2. Germline CDR1 is DFQATT and CDR2 is SNEGSKA (reference sequence). V was pared by 3 bases and J by 2 bases, with 6 bases of the junction left unmatched. The CDR3 length is 15 residues. The CDR3 bases are TGCAGTGCTAGTTTTCTAGCGGGGTACACAGATACGCAGTATTTT. Amino acids: CSASFLAGYTDTQYF.

The rearrangement links TRBV5-6 to TRBJ2-3; D is undetermined. Trimming removed 4 bases from V and 6 bases from J, with 15 bases in between. The CDR3 spans 14 residues. CDR1 is SGHDT, CDR2 YYEEEE, per germline. CDR3 DNA: TGTGCCAGCAGCGAGGCACCTTTGGGGGATACGCAGTATTTT. This translates into CASSEAPLGDTQYF.

V gene TRBV12-3 or TRBV12-4 combines with J gene TRBJ2-1; D not certain. There are 13 residues in the CDR3. Trimming left V 3 bases short and J 7 bases short, with 10 bases between. For the CDR3, the DNA is TGTGCCAGCAGTTTGTCACCTCGGAATGAGCAGTTCTTC. It is translated as CASSLSPRNEQFF.

CDR3 DNA sequence: TGTGCCAGCAGCTTAACCGGGACAGCGGGCACCGGGGAGCTGTTTTTT. Protein sequence: CASSLTGTAGTGELFF. The chain recombines TRBV5-6 with TRBJ2-2; D may be TRBD1 (7 bases). The CDR3 length is 16 residues. Germline CDR1 SGHDT, CDR2 YYEEEE. With 2 bases removed from V and 4 bases from J, the gap between germline ends came to 15 bases.

This sequence joins TRBV28 and TRBJ1-2; D perhaps matches TRBD1 (5 bases). V lost 0 bases and J 7 bases, leaving 15 bases between the germline ends. Looked up from germline, CDR1 is MDHEN and CDR2 is SYDVKM. This CDR3 is 15 amino acids long. This CDR3 is CASSLWDTSSTGYTF. The CDR3 nucleotides read TGTGCCAGCAGTTTATGGGACACCTCTTCGACTGGCTACACCTTC.

V gene TRBV7-3 combines with J gene TRBJ2-2, with D perhaps matching TRBD2 (6 bases). CDR3 length equals 17 residues. The V gene lost 5 bases and the J gene lost 2 bases, with 18 bases spanning the gap. Germline CDR1 and CDR2: SGHTA and FQGTGA. CDR3 DNA sequence: TGTGCCAGCAGCGATAAGGTGGGGGGAAGTAACACCGGGGAGCTGTTTTTT. Its translation is CASSDKVGGSNTGELFF. The full variable domain, completed using reference TRBV7-3 and TRBJ2-2, is GAGVSQTPSNKVTEKGKYVELRCDPISGHTALYWYRQSLGQGPEFLIYFQGTGAADDSGLPNDRFFAVRPEGSVSTLKIQRTERGDSAVYLCASSDKVGGSNTGELFFGEGSRLTVL.

This chain uses TRBV6-5 with TRBJ1-3; D not resolved. Per germline, CDR1 MNHEY and CDR2 SVGAGI. V lost 5 bases and J 0 bases, leaving 8 bases between the germline ends. This CDR3 region has 14 residues. Written as DNA, the CDR3 is TGTGCCAGCAGTCGGGAAGCCTCTGGAAACACCATATATTTT. Protein product: CASSREASGNTIYF.

The V call is TRBV12-5, the J call TRBJ2-3; D is ambiguous. The ends were cut back, 5 bases at V and 1 base at J, with 10 bases in the middle. Germline V CDR1 and CDR2: LGHNT, FRNRAP. The CDR3 runs 14 residues. The DNA for the CDR3 is TGTGCTAGTGGTCTCGGATGGGGCACAGATACGCAGTATTTT. Translation gives CASGLGWGTDTQYF.

The chain is built from TRBV5-6 and TRBJ2-7; the D is unclear. The germline V gene has CDR1 SGHDT and CDR2 YYEEEE. The CDR3 runs to 11 residues. V lost 1 base and J 5 bases, leaving 4 bases between the germline ends. For the CDR3, the DNA is TGTGCCAGCAGCTTGTCGCACGAGCAGTACTTC. Amino acids: CASSLSHEQYF.

CDR3 DNA: TGTGCCAGCAGCTTACAGCCGGGAATCCAATACGAGCAGTACTTC. This translates into CASSLQPGIQYEQYF. The genes are TRBV7-2 and TRBJ2-7, with D possibly being TRBD2 (5 bases). Germline CDR1 is SGHTA and CDR2 is FQGNSA. The CDR3 extends over 15 amino acids. Trimming took 2 bases from V and 4 from J, leaving 15 bases between them. The full variable domain, completed using reference TRBV7-2 and TRBJ2-7, is GAGVSQSPSNKVTEKGKDVELRCDPISGHTALYWYRQSLGQGLEFLIYFQGNSAPDKSGLPSDRFSAERTGGSVSTLTIQRTQQEDSAVYLCASSLQPGIQYEQYFGPGTRLTVT.

The chain couples TRBV11-2 to TRBJ2-7; unclear D gene. V lost 1 base and J 1 base, leaving 8 bases between the germline ends. The CDR3 is 14 amino acids. In germline, CDR1 is SGHAT, CDR2 FQNNGV. DNA of the CDR3: TGTGCCAGCAGCTTAGGGGCAGGATCCTACGAGCAGTACTTC. Amino acid sequence: CASSLGAGSYEQYF.

The rearrangement links TRBV28 to TRBJ1-5; no clear D. The CDR3 is 14 residues long. V lost 3 bases and J 2 bases, leaving 8 bases between the germline ends. Germline lookup yields CDR1 MDHEN and CDR2 SYDVKM. As DNA, the CDR3 is TGTGCCAGCAGTTTCCAAGACCGCAATCAGCCCCAGCATTTT. Protein product: CASSFQDRNQPQHF.

The V gene is TRBV3-1 (or the pseudogene TRBV3-2), the J gene TRBJ1-1, with D unclear. CDR3 length: 13 amino acids. Germline CDR1 is LGHDT and CDR2 is YNNKEL (reference sequence). V gave up 6 bases and J gave up 0 bases, with 8 bases separating them. CDR3 loop: CASRDGVNTEAFF. The CDR3 coding sequence is TGTGCCAGCAGAGACGGGGTGAACACTGAAGCTTTCTTT.

The chain has TRBV5-4 and TRBJ1-1; perhaps TRBD1 as D (5 bases). CDR3 length: 15 amino acids. The germline V gene has CDR1 SGHNT and CDR2 YYREEE (reference sequence). Trimming pared 3 bases from V and 1 base from J, leaving 13 bases between. The CDR3 reads CASSSEVQGNTEAFF. CDR3 DNA sequence: TGTGCCAGCAGCTCCGAGGTCCAGGGGAACACTGAAGCTTTCTTT.

This chain joins TRBV4-1 and TRBJ2-5, with 7 bases that match TRBD1. The trim removed 3 bases at V and 6 bases at J, leaving 7 bases unmatched. CDR1 is MGHRA and CDR2 is YSYEKL in the germline V gene. This CDR3 spans 14 amino acids. CDR3 coding DNA: TGCGCCAGCAGCCAGGGTGACAGGGAACAGACCCAGTACTTC. This translates into CASSQGDREQTQYF.

This chain connects TRBV2 to TRBJ2-7; D call uncertain. The CDR3 totals 11 residues. From germline, CDR1 is SNHLY and CDR2 FYNNEI. V lost 7 bases to trimming and J lost 4 bases, with 8 bases between them. The CDR3 nucleotides are TGTGCCAGCACGGATCAATACGAGCAGTACTTC. Residues: CASTDQYEQYF.